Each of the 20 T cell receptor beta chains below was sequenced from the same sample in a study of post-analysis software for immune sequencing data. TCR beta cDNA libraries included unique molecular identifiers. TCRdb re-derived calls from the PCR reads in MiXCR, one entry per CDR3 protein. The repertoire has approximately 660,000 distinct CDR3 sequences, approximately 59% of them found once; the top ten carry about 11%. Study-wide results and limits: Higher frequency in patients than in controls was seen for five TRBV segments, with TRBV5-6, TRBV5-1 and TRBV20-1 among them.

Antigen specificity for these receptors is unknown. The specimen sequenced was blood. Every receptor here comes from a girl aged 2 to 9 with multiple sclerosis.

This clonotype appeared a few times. CDR3 nucleotides: TGTGCCAGCAGCCCAAAGCCGGGACAGAGTTACAATGAGCAGTTCTTC. Encoded protein: CASSPKPGQSYNEQFF. The chain joins TRBV7-8 to TRBJ2-1; 7 bases align to TRBD1. V dropped 5 bases and J dropped 4; count of bases not matched to a gene: 11. Germline values: CDR1 SGHVS, CDR2 FQNEAQ. This CDR3 comprises 16 residues.

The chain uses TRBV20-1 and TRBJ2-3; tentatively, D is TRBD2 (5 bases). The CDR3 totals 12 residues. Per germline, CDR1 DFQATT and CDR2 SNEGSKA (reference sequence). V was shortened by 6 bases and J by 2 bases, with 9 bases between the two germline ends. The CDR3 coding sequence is TGCAGTGCCCCCGGGGTCACAGATACGCAGTATTTT. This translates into CSAPGVTDTQYF.

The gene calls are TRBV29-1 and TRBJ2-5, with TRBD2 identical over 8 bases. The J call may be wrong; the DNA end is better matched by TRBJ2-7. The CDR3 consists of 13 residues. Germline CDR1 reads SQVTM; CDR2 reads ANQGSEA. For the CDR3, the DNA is TGCAGCGTCCTTTTAACTAGCGGCTACGAGCAGTACTTC. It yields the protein CSVLLTSGYEQYF.

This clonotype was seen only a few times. CDR3 residues: CAITTGIDYGYTF. The CDR3 DNA sequence: TGTGCCATCACGACAGGAATTGACTATGGCTACACCTTC. This chain uses TRBV10-3 with TRBJ1-2; D perhaps matches TRBD1 (6 bases). This CDR3 region has 13 residues. Trimming took 7 bases from V and 3 from J, leaving 12 bases between them. CDR1 and CDR2 from the germline V gene are ENHRY and SYGVKD.

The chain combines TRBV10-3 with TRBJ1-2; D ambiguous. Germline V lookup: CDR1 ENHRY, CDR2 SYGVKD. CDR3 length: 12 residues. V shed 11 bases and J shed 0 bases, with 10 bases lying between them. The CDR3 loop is CAGGSSNYGYTF. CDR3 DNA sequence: TGTGCCGGTGGGTCTTCTAACTATGGCTACACCTTC.

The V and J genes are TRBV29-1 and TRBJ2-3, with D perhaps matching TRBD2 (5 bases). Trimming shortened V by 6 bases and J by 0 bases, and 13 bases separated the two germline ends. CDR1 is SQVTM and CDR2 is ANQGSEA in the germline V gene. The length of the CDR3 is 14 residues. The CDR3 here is CSVGISHSTDTQYF. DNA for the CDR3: TGCAGCGTCGGGATTTCCCACAGCACAGATACGCAGTATTTT.

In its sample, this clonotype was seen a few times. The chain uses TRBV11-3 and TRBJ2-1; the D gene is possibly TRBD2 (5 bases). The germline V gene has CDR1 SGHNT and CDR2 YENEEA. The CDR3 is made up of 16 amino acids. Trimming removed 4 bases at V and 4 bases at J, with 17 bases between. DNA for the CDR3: TGTGCCAGCAGCTCAGGTTACCGAGGGCCTTACAATGAGCAGTTCTTC. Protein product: CASSSGYRGPYNEQFF.

The CDR3 reads CASSLDPLGRGEQYF. CDR3 bases: TGTGCCAGCAGCTTAGATCCCCTTGGCCGGGGCGAGCAGTACTTC. The V gene is TRBV11-2, the J gene TRBJ2-7; tentative D call: TRBD2 (5 bases). This CDR3 has 15 residues. Trimming removed 0 bases at V and 6 bases at J, with 15 bases between. Per germline, CDR1 SGHAT and CDR2 FQNNGV.

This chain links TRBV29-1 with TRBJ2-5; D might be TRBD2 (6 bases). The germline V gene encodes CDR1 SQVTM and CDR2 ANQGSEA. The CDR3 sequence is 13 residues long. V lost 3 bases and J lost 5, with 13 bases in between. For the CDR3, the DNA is TGCAGCGTTGAGGGACTGGACCTGGAGACCCAGTACTTC. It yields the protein CSVEGLDLETQYF.

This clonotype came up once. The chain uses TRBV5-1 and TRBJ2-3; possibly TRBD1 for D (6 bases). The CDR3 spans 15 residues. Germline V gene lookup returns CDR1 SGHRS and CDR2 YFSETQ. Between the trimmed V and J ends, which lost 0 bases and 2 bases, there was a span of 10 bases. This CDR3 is CASSLGTALTDTQYF. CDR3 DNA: TGCGCCAGCAGCTTGGGGACAGCCCTCACAGATACGCAGTATTTT.

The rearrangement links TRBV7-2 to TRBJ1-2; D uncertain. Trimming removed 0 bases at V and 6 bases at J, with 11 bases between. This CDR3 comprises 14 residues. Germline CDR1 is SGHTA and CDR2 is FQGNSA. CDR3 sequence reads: CASSLAEGQDGYTF. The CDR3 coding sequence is TGTGCCAGCAGCTTAGCGGAAGGGCAGGATGGCTACACCTTC.

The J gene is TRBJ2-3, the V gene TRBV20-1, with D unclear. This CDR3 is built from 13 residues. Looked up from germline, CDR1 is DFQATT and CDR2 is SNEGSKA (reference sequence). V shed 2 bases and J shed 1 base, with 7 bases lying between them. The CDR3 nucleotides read TGCAGTGCTAGAAGGGCCGGCACAGATACGCAGTATTTT. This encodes CSARRAGTDTQYF.

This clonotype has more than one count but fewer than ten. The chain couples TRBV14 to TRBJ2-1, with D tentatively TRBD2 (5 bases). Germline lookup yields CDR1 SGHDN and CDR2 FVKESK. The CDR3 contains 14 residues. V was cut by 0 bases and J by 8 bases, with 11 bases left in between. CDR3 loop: CASSQDDVGDEQFF. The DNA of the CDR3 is TGTGCCAGCAGCCAAGATGACGTCGGGGATGAGCAGTTCTTC.

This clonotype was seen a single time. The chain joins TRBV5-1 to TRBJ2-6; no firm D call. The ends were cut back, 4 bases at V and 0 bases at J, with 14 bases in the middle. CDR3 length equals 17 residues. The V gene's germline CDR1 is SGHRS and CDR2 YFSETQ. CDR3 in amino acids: CASSASPGRSGANVLTF. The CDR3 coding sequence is TGCGCCAGCAGCGCGTCCCCGGGCCGCTCTGGGGCCAACGTCCTGACTTTC.

The CDR3 here is CASSFGSGGAVTDTQYF. In nucleotides, the CDR3 is TGTGCCAGCAGCTTTGGTAGCGGGGGGGCCGTGACAGATACGCAGTATTTT. This chain links TRBV7-2 with TRBJ2-3; TRBD2 aligns across 11 bases. Losses at the gene ends were 3 bases for V and 3 bases for J; bases not matched to a gene: 8. Germline CDR1 reads SGHTA; CDR2 reads FQGNSA. The CDR3 loop spans 17 amino acids.

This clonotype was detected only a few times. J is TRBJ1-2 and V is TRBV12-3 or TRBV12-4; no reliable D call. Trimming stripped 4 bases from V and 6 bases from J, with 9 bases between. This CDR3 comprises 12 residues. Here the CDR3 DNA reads TGTGCCAGCAGTTCCACACCGGATGGCTACACCTTC. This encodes CASSSTPDGYTF.

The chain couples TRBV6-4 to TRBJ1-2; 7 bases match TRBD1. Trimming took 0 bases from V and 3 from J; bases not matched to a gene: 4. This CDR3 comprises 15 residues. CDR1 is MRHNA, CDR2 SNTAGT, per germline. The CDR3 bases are TGTGCCAGCAGTGACTCAGAGGGACAGCACTATGGCTACACCTTC. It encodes CASSDSEGQHYGYTF.

CDR3 nucleotide sequence: TGTGCCAGCGGGGGGGGACAGGGCGAGCAGTTCTTC. Its protein product is CASGGGQGEQFF. This rearrangement joins TRBV25-1 to TRBJ2-1; 9 bases are shared with TRBD1. CDR3 length equals 12 residues. Germline trimming cut 8 bases from V and 10 bases from J; bases unmatched to any gene: 6. Germline V gene lookup returns CDR1 MGHDK and CDR2 SYGVNS.

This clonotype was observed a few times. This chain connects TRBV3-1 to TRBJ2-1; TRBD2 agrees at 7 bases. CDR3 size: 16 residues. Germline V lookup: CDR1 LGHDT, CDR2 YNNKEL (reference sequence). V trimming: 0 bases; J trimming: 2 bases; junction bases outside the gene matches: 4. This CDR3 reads CASSQEGGGTYNEQFF. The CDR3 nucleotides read TGTGCCAGCAGCCAAGAGGGCGGGGGAACCTACAATGAGCAGTTCTTC.

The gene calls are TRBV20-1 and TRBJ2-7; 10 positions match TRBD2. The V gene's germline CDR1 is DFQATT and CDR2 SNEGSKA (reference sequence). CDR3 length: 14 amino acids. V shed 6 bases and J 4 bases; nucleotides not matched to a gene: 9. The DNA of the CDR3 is TGCAGTGCACCCTACCCTAGCGGGGGTTACGAGCAGTACTTC. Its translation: CSAPYPSGGYEQYF.